Sequencing of this T cell receptor (beta chain) was carried out in a study of T cell responses to AZD1222 COVID-19 vaccine. The assay was immunoSEQ multiplex PCR, and TCRdb's table has in-frame clones only and misses some. Among roughly 170,000 clones, over 80% were seen once, and the ten largest hold over 1.5%. CDR3 length: 13 residues. J lost 5 bases, V lost 8 bases, and 4 bases had no gene match. Germline V gives CDR1 MNHNY, CDR2 SVGAGI (reference sequence). Sample: peripheral blood, taken on day 0 of AZD1222 vaccination. The genes are TRBV6-6 and TRBJ2-1; 9 nucleotides agree with TRBD2. The TCR sequence derives from an adult in good health. As DNA, the CDR3 is TGTGCCAGCTGGACTAGCGAAGACAATGAGCAGTTCTTC. As protein: CASWTSEDNEQFF.